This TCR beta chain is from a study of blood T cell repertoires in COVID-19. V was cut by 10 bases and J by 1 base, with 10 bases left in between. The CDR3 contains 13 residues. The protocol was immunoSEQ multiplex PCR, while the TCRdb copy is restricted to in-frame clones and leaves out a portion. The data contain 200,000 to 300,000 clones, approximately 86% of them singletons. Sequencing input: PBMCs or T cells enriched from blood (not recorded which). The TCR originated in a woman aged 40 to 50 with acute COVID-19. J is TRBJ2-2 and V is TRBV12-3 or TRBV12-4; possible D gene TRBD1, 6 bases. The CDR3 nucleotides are TGTGCCATCCTACAGGGGAACACCGGGGAGCTGTTTTTT. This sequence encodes CAILQGNTGELFF.